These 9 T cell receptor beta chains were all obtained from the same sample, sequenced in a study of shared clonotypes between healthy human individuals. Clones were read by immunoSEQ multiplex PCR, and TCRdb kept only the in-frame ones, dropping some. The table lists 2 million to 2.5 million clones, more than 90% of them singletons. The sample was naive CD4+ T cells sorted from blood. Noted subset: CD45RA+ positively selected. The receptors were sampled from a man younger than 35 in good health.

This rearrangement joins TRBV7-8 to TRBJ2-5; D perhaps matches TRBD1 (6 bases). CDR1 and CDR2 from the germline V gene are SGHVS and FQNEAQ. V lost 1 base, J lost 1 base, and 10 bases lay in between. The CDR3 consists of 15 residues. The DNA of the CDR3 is TGTGCCAGCAGCTTAGGCAGGGACACCCAAGAGACCCAGTACTTC. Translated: CASSLGRDTQETQYF.

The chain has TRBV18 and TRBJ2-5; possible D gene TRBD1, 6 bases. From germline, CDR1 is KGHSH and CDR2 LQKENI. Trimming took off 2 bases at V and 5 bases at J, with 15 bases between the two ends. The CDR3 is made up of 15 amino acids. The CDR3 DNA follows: TGTGCCAGCTCACCAGGCAGGGGTAATGGGGAGACCCAGTACTTC. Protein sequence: CASSPGRGNGETQYF.

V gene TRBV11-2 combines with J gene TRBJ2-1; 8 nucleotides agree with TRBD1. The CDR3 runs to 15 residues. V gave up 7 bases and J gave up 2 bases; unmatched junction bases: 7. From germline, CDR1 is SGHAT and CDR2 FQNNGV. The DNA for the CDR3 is TGTGCCAGCACCCGGGACAGGTATACCTACAATGAGCAGTTCTTC. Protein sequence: CASTRDRYTYNEQFF.

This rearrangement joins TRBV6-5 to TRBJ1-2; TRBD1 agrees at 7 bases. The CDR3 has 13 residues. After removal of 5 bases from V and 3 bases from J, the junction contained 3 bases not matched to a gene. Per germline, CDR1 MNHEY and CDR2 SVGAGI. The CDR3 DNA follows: TGTGCCAGCAGTATTACAGGGGACTATGGCTACACCTTC. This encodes CASSITGDYGYTF.

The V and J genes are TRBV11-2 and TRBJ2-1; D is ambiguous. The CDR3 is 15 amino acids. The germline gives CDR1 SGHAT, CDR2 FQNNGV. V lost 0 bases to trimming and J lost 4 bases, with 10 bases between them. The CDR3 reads CASSLEGSKYNEQFF. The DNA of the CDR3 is TGTGCCAGCAGCTTAGAGGGCTCGAAGTACAATGAGCAGTTCTTC.

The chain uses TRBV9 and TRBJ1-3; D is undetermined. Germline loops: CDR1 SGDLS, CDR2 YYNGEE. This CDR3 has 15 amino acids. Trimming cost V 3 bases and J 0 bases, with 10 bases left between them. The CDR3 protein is CASSAESLSGNTIYF. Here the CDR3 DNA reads TGTGCCAGCAGCGCTGAATCACTCTCTGGAAACACCATATATTTT.

This chain's CDR3 is CASSSTDRGINEKLFF. CDR3 coding DNA: TGTGCCAGCAGTTCGACCGACAGGGGGATTAATGAAAAACTGTTTTTT. This sequence joins TRBV28 and TRBJ1-4; TRBD1 aligns across 9 bases. The V gene's germline CDR1 is MDHEN and CDR2 SYDVKM. The ends lost 4 bases at V and 4 bases at J; junction bases unmatched: 7. The CDR3 is 16 residues long.

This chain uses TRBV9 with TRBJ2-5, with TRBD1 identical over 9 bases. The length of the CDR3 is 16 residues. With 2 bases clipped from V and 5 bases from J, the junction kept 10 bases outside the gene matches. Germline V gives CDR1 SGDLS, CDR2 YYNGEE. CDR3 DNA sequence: TGTGCCAGCAGCGTCCCCGGGACAGGGCGGGGGGAGACCCAGTACTTC. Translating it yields CASSVPGTGRGETQYF.

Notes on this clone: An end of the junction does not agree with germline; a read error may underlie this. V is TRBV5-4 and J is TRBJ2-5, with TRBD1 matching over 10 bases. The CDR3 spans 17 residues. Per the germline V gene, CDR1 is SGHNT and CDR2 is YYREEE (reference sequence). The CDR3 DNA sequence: TGTGCCAGCAGCGACCGATCCGGGACAGGGGCACAAGTGACCCAGTACTTC. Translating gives CASSDRSGTGAQVTQYF.